The 9 T cell receptor beta chains below were found in one sample sequenced in a study of blood T cell repertoires in COVID-19. Profiled with immunoSEQ multiplex PCR; TCRdb holds only in-frame clones, not every one. Among roughly 200,000 clones listed, about 80% were seen once. Sequencing input: PBMCs or T cells enriched from blood (not recorded which). All receptors derive from a woman aged 55-70 years with acute COVID-19.

V is TRBV7-9 and J is TRBJ1-6, with 7 bases aligning to TRBD1. From germline, CDR1 is SEHNR and CDR2 FQNEAQ (reference sequence). The trim removed 5 bases at V and 6 bases at J, leaving 4 bases unmatched. The CDR3 is made up of 14 amino acids. The CDR3 DNA follows: TGTGCCAGCAGCCCGGGACAGATTAATTCACCCCTCCACTTT. Translating gives CASSPGQINSPLHF.

This chain connects TRBV3-1 (or the pseudogene TRBV3-2) to TRBJ1-5; D remains ambiguous. V shed 1 base and J shed 6 bases, with 7 bases lying between them. The CDR3 covers 13 residues. Germline-derived CDR1 and CDR2 are LGHDT and YNNKEL (reference sequence). The CDR3: CASSQAVTQPQHF. DNA for the CDR3: TGTGCCAGCAGCCAAGCGGTTACTCAGCCCCAGCATTTT.

The chain uses TRBV5-1 and TRBJ1-2; D unresolved. The CDR3 spans 10 residues. The V gene lost 10 bases and the J gene lost 8 bases, with 12 bases spanning the gap. Per the germline V gene, CDR1 is SGHRS and CDR2 is YFSETQ. The CDR3 region has the DNA TGCGCCGAGGCCCTCCGGGGCTACACCTTC. Translated: CAEALRGYTF.

This clone was seen a single time. The V call is TRBV18, the J call TRBJ1-1; D ambiguous. V lost 3 bases and J lost 1, with 12 bases in between. Per germline, CDR1 KGHSH and CDR2 LQKENI. CDR3 length equals 15 residues. CDR3 nucleotide sequence: TGTGCCAGCTCACCCTCTCATACAAGGAACACTGAAGCTTTCTTT. This codes for CASSPSHTRNTEAFF. Combining the CDR3 with reference TRBV18 and TRBJ1-1 gives the whole variable domain NAGVMQNPRHLVRRRGQEARLRCSPMKGHSHVYWYRQLPEEGLKFMVYLQKENIIDESGMPKERFSAEFPKEGPSILRIQQVVRGDSAAYFCASSPSHTRNTEAFFGQGTRLTVV.

The chain carries TRBV4-1 and TRBJ1-1, with TRBD1 as a possible D gene (6 bases). V dropped 0 bases and J dropped 5 bases, with 13 bases sitting between them. The CDR3 totals 15 residues. Germline V gene lookup returns CDR1 MGHRA and CDR2 YSYEKL. CDR3 coding DNA: TGCGCCAGCAGCCAAGAGGGCGTAGGGGGTACTGAAGCTTTCTTT. It yields the protein CASSQEGVGGTEAFF.

This rearrangement joins TRBV12-3 or TRBV12-4 to TRBJ2-3; weak D call: TRBD2 (5 bases). The CDR3 runs 13 residues. The V gene lost 6 bases and the J gene lost 4 bases, with 11 bases spanning the gap. The CDR3 nucleotides are TGTGCCAGCAGGGCCGCGGGCGCAGATACGCAGTATTTT. Translated: CASRAAGADTQYF.

The chain employs TRBV5-5 and TRBJ1-4; D perhaps matches TRBD1 (6 bases). V was cut by 4 bases and J by 5 bases, with 12 bases left in between. The germline CDR1 and CDR2 sequences are SGHKS and YYEKEE (reference sequence). This CDR3 comprises 14 residues. The CDR3 region has the DNA TGTGCCAGCAGCCTCCGGGACAACAATGAAAAACTGTTTTTT. Its translation: CASSLRDNNEKLFF.

The chain carries TRBV30 and TRBJ1-3; maybe TRBD1 (5 bases). The germline V gene encodes CDR1 GTSNPN and CDR2 SVGIG (reference sequence). V was clipped by 1 base and J by 2 bases, with 12 bases between them. The CDR3 length is 15 residues. CDR3 sequence: CAWSGAGGAGNTIYF. The CDR3 nucleotides read TGTGCCTGGAGTGGTGCCGGGGGGGCTGGAAACACCATATATTTT.

The V call is TRBV15, the J call TRBJ2-5; D is possibly TRBD1 (6 bases). The V gene lost 1 base and the J gene lost 1 base, with 7 bases spanning the gap. The CDR3 contains 14 residues. Germline CDR1 reads LNHNV; CDR2 reads YYDKDF (reference sequence). Written as DNA, the CDR3 is TGTGCCACCAGCAGAGTGGGGGCCCAAGAGACCCAGTACTTC. Its protein product is CATSRVGAQETQYF.